These T cell receptor beta chains were read from a single sample in a study of cytomegalovirus exposure and HLA in healthy donors. This table comes from immunoSEQ multiplex PCR, and its TCRdb copy is limited to in-frame clones, with some not included. The sample consists of a few hundred thousand clones, 86% of them appearing once. The sequenced material came from PBMCs. The receptors here all came from a woman aged 18-35 years in good health and CMV-seronegative. Each CDR3 is given with its conserved first and last residue. D genes are given only for firm matches. The size field is filled for only some rows; it gives once, few, many or a size class.

.	TRBD2	TRBJ2-6	TRBV4-3	CASTRAGEYSGANVLTF	TGCGCCAGCACCAGGGCGGGGGAATACTCTGGGGCCAACGTCCTGACTTTC
few	TRBD1	TRBJ2-1	TRBV19	CASSIGPGGGNEQFF	TGTGCCAGTAGTATAGGCCCAGGGGGCGGCAATGAGCAGTTCTTC
.	.	TRBJ2-1	TRBV6-5	CASSYEADYNEQFF	TGTGCCAGCAGTTATGAAGCGGACTACAATGAGCAGTTCTTC
medium-sized	.	TRBJ2-3	TRBV9	CASRDSGLPDTDTQYF	TGTGCCAGCAGGGATTCGGGACTTCCGGACACAGATACGCAGTATTTT
.	TRBD2	TRBJ2-7	TRBV28	CASSSTGLAGVEQYF	TGTGCCAGCAGTTCAACGGGACTAGCGGGAGTCGAGCAGTACTTC
few	TRBD2	TRBJ2-2	TRBV7-3	CASSLTSGGELFF	TGTGCCAGCAGCCTGACTAGCGGCGGGGAGCTGTTTTTT
few	TRBD2	TRBJ2-2	TRBV12-5	CASGPPSGRYGELFF	TGTGCTAGTGGCCCTCCCAGCGGGAGGTACGGGGAGCTGTTTTTT
.	TRBD2	TRBJ2-1	TRBV2	CASRREGSSYNEQFF	TGTGCCAGCAGGAGGGAGGGTAGCTCCTACAATGAGCAGTTCTTC
.	TRBD1	TRBJ2-1	TRBV2	CASRTGTGVNEQFF	TGTGCCAGCAGAACCGGGACAGGGGTCAATGAGCAGTTCTTC
once	TRBD2	TRBJ2-1	TRBV29-1	CSVVGTSGYNEQFF	TGCAGCGTCGTGGGGACTAGCGGATACAATGAGCAGTTCTTC
.	.	TRBJ1-4	TRBV28	CASNIPNEKLFF	TGTGCCAGCAACATCCCTAATGAAAAACTGTTTTTT
.	TRBD1	TRBJ1-5	TRBV4-3	CASSQDIVTQTGTAINQPQHF	TGCGCCAGCAGCCAAGATATCGTTACCCAAACCGGGACAGCTATTAATCAGCCCCAGCATTTT
.	.	TRBJ2-5	TRBV10-3	CAISEPDVGLPETQYF	TGTGCCATCAGTGAGCCCGACGTGGGCTTGCCAGAGACCCAGTACTTC
.	.	TRBJ2-7	TRBV4-2	CASSRGLTGTYEQYF	TGTGCCAGCAGCCGTGGTCTGACTGGAACCTACGAGCAGTACTTC
.	.	TRBJ2-7	TRBV6-5	CASSYGQGGYEQYF	TGTGCCAGCAGTTACGGCCAGGGCGGCTACGAGCAGTACTTC
once	.	TRBJ2-7	TRBV27	CASSLYSPYEQYF	TGTGCCAGCAGTTTATACAGCCCCTACGAGCAGTACTTC
few	TRBD1	TRBJ1-5	TRBV29-1	CSVETGTGGAGPQHF	TGCAGCGTTGAGACCGGGACAGGGGGCGCAGGGCCCCAGCATTTT
.	.	TRBJ2-1	TRBV27	CASSFSTGETYNEQFF	TGTGCCAGCAGTTTTTCAACGGGAGAAACCTACAATGAGCAGTTCTTC
few	TRBD1	TRBJ2-7	TRBV6-5	CASGFQTGNGEQYF	TGTGCCAGCGGATTCCAGACAGGGAACGGCGAGCAGTACTTC
.	.	TRBJ1-2	TRBV27	CASSLSPPSHYGYTF	TGTGCCAGCAGTTTATCCCCGCCTAGCCATTATGGCTACACCTTC
.	TRBD2	TRBJ2-1	TRBV4-2	CASSHEPLAGGRGEQFF	TGTGCCAGCAGCCACGAACCCCTAGCGGGAGGGCGCGGTGAGCAGTTCTTC
.	.	TRBJ1-2	TRBV28	CASSFSVPGYTF	TGTGCCAGCAGTTTCTCAGTCCCGGGCTACACCTTC
.	TRBD1	TRBJ2-7	TRBV2	CASRLTGSYEQYF	TGTGCCAGCAGACTGACAGGGTCCTACGAGCAGTACTTC
.	TRBD1	TRBJ2-7	TRBV18	CASSPPGQGTYEQYF	TGTGCCAGCTCACCTCCCGGACAGGGGACCTACGAGCAGTACTTC
many	TRBD1	TRBJ1-4	TRBV7-2	CASSARTGTNEKLFF	TGTGCCAGCAGCGCCCGGACAGGGACTAATGAAAAACTGTTTTTT
.	.	TRBJ2-6	TRBV4-3	CASSPFRDRSGANVLTF	TGCGCCAGCAGCCCCTTCAGGGATCGAAGTGGGGCCAACGTCCTGACTTTC
.	.	TRBJ2-7	TRBV5-4	CASSLDRQGYEQYF	TGTGCCAGCAGCTTGGACAGACAAGGCTACGAGCAGTACTTC
.	.	TRBJ2-2	TRBV4-3	CASSQVYTGELFF	TGCGCCAGCAGCCAAGTATACACCGGGGAGCTGTTTTTT
.	.	TRBJ2-7	TRBV27	CASSPAAGLHEQYF	TGTGCCAGCAGTCCCGCCGCCGGACTTCACGAGCAGTACTTC
.	.	TRBJ2-4	TRBV23-1	CASSRGPYEFKNIQYF	TGCGCCAGCAGTCGGGGGCCATACGAATTCAAAAACATTCAGTACTTC
.	.	TRBJ2-7	TRBV9	CASSVGDNSIYEQYF	TGTGCCAGCAGCGTAGGGGACAATTCCATCTACGAGCAGTACTTC
.	.	TRBJ2-1	TRBV9	CASSARQGSEQFF	TGTGCCAGCAGCGCCAGGCAGGGGAGCGAGCAGTTCTTC
.	TRBD1	TRBJ1-2	TRBV9	CASSTNPGQTVNYGYTF	TGTGCCAGCAGCACCAATCCGGGACAGACCGTTAACTATGGCTACACCTTC
.	TRBD1	TRBJ1-3	TRBV6-5	CASSYSRQGAGNTIYF	TGTGCCAGCAGTTACTCGAGACAGGGCGCTGGAAACACCATATATTTT
.	TRBD1	TRBJ1-2	TRBV7-2	CASSTGQGAYGYTF	TGTGCCAGCAGCACCGGACAGGGGGCCTATGGCTACACCTTC
.	.	TRBJ2-5	TRBV29-1	CSFLAGRETQYF	TGCAGCTTCTTGGCGGGGAGGGAGACCCAGTACTTC
.	TRBD1	TRBJ1-4	TRBV27	CASSGQGWREKLFF	TGTGCCAGCAGTGGACAGGGTTGGAGGGAAAAACTGTTTTTT
.	TRBD1	TRBJ2-3	TRBV27	CASSRGTGATDTQYF	TGTGCCAGCAGCCGGGGGACAGGAGCCACAGATACGCAGTATTTT
.	TRBD2	TRBJ2-3	TRBV5-1	CASSPLLAGGSTDTQYF	TGCGCCAGCAGCCCACTTTTAGCGGGAGGGTCCACAGATACGCAGTATTTT
.	.	TRBJ1-1	TRBV5-1	CASSSDTEAFF	TGCGCCAGCAGCTCGGACACTGAAGCTTTCTTT